This T cell receptor beta chain is drawn from a study of shared clonotypes between healthy human individuals. Overall study: Ranging from 18 to 49 in age, donors were a couple of women and a few men. Every donor yielded three CD4 naive, three CD4 memory, two CD8 naive and one CD8 memory plate. Study-wide points: Four donors shared 4.5% to 6.5% of their naive CD4 clonotypes.

The CDR3 covers 14 residues. The V gene's germline CDR1 is SGDLS and CDR2 YYNGEE. V dropped 0 bases and J dropped 8 bases, with 12 bases sitting between them. Remarks on this clone: The target antigen is unknown.

Profiled with immunoSEQ multiplex PCR; TCRdb holds only in-frame clones, not every one. The data show around 690,000 clones, with 90% seen just once and 30% to 40% held by the top ten. The source is a young man in good health. Some clones in this sample may be carry-over from other donors' samples. Sample: memory CD8+ T cells from PBMCs. Subset here: CD45RO+ cells pooled with CCR7-negative TemRA cells. The chain is built from TRBV9 and TRBJ2-1; D uncertain. The CDR3 loop is CASSVGGLLDEQFF. CDR3 nucleotides: TGTGCCAGCAGCGTAGGTGGGCTACTCGATGAGCAGTTCTTC.